This T cell receptor (beta chain) came from a study of blood T cells in healthy people across ages. Whole-study findings and limits: Estimates of diversity drawn from one million T cells were considered underestimates. As naive T cell percentage varied, TCR beta diversity correlated strongly with it.

Alongside a J-beta primer mix, a sample-barcoded 5' primer served in a second PCR lasting 7 to 11 cycles. A single record per CDR3 protein comes from TCRdb applying MiXCR to the 5' RACE reads. The sample holds 550,000 to 750,000 distinct CDR3 sequences; around 21% are singletons and the top ten take about 3.6%. A word on this clonotype: What it binds is not known. The junction differs from germline at one of its ends, possibly a read error.

Looked up from germline, CDR1 is MNHEY and CDR2 is SMNVEV (reference sequence). The CDR3 length is 13 residues. Each donor was a healthy Caucasian individual from Russia, aged roughly 6 to 90. The sequence came from a man in his 70s in good health. This sequence joins TRBV27 and TRBJ2-3; tentative D call: TRBD2 (5 bases). The sample comprised blood. CDR3 DNA: TGTGCCGGCAGTTTAGGACTGTCAGATACGCAGTATTTT. It is translated as CAGSLGLSDTQYF.